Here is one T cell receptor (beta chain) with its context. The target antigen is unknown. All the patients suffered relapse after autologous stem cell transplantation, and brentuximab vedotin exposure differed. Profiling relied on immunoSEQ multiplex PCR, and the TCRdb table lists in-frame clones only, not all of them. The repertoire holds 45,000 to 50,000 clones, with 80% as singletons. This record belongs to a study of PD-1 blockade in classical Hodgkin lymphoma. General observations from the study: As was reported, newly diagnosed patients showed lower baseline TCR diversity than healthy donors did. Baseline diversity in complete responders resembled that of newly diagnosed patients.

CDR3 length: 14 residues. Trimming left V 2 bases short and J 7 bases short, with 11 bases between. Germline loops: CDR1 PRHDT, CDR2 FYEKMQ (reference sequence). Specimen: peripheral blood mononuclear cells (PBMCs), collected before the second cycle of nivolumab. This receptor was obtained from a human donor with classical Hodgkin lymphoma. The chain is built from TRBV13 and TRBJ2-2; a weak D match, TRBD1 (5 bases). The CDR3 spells CASSLRRVIGELFF. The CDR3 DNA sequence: TGTGCCAGCAGCTTACGCAGGGTTATCGGGGAGCTGTTTTTT.